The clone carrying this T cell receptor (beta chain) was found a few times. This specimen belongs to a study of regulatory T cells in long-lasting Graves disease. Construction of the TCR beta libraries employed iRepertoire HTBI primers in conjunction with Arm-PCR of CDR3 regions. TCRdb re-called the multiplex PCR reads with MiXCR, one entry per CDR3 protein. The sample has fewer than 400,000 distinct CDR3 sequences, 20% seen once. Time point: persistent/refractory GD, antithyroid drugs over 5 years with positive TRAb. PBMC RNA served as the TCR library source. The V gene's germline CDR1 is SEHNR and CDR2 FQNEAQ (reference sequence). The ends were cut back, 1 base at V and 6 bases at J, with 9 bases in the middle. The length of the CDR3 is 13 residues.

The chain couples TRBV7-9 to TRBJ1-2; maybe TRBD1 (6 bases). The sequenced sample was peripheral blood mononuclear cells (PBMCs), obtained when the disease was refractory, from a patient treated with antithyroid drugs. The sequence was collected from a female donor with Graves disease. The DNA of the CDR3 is TGTGCCAGCAGCTTAGGGACAGTCCATGGCTACACCTTC. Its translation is CASSLGTVHGYTF.